This T cell receptor (beta chain) was retrieved from a study of early T cells in non-severe SARS-CoV-2 infection. One entry per CDR3 protein results from TCRdb running MiXCR on the 5' RACE reads. The sample has under 85,000 distinct CDR3 sequences; about an eighth are singletons. This clonotype was seen a few times. The J segment lost 4 bases and the V segment lost 2 bases, leaving 3 bases of the junction unmatched. The CDR3 contains 14 residues. Germline V gene sequence: CDR1 DFQATT, CDR2 SNEGSKA (reference sequence). This receptor was identified in an adult who was a healthcare worker with PCR-confirmed SARS-CoV-2 infection or an uninfected control (not recorded which). The chain links TRBV20-1 to TRBJ2-2, with 8 bases matching TRBD2. Material: whole blood. CDR3 amino acids: CSARLAGSTGELFF. DNA of the CDR3: TGCAGTGCTAGATTAGCGGGAAGCACCGGGGAGCTGTTTTTT.